Shown below are 29 T cell receptor beta chains from a single sample sequenced in a study of blood T cell repertoires in COVID-19. The assay was immunoSEQ multiplex PCR, and TCRdb's table has in-frame clones only and misses some. The sample has under 300,000 clones; 70% to 85% are singletons. The sequenced sample was peripheral blood. The source of these receptors is a woman of 80 years or more with active or convalescent COVID-19.

The chain uses TRBV29-1 and TRBJ1-1, with TRBD1 as a possible D gene (5 bases). Germline loops: CDR1 SQVTM, CDR2 ANQGSEA. This CDR3 is built from 14 residues. Trimming pared 0 bases from V and 0 bases from J, leaving 8 bases between. Here the CDR3 DNA reads TGCAGCGTTGAAGATAGGGGCATGAACACTGAAGCTTTCTTT. Protein sequence: CSVEDRGMNTEAFF. The full variable domain, its missing parts supplied by reference TRBV29-1 and TRBJ1-1, is SAVISQKPSRDICQRGTSLTIQCQVDSQVTMMFWYRQQPGQSLTLIATANQGSEATYESGFVIDKFPISRPNLTFSTLTVSNMSPEDSSIYLCSVEDRGMNTEAFFGQGTRLTVV.

This clone came up once. The chain has TRBV4-2 and TRBJ2-3; tentatively, D is TRBD2 (5 bases). Between the trimmed V and J ends, which lost 0 bases and 4 bases, there was a span of 17 bases. Germline lookup yields CDR1 LGHNA and CDR2 YNFKEQ. The CDR3 has 17 residues. CDR3 sequence: CASSQDVLASAADTQYF. As DNA, the CDR3 is TGTGCCAGCAGCCAAGATGTGCTAGCCTCCGCGGCAGATACGCAGTATTTT.

The V gene is TRBV4-1, the J gene TRBJ1-3, with 11 nucleotides matching TRBD1. Germline CDR1 is MGHRA and CDR2 is YSYEKL. The length of the CDR3 is 16 residues. V was clipped by 4 bases and J by 4 bases; unmatched bases: 6. CDR3 loop: CASSRRDRGSGNTIYF. For the CDR3, the DNA is TGCGCCAGCAGCCGACGGGACAGGGGGAGCGGAAACACCATATATTTT.

V and J are TRBV7-2 and TRBJ2-6; D gene ambiguous. The CDR3 spans 16 residues. The ends were cut back, 5 bases at V and 4 bases at J, with 15 bases in the middle. Germline V lookup: CDR1 SGHTA, CDR2 FQGNSA. The CDR3 is CASSPRHLSGANVLTF. The CDR3, as DNA: TGTGCCAGCAGCCCCCGACATTTGTCCGGGGCCAACGTCCTGACTTTC.

This chain's CDR3 is CASSEPLPYEQYF. The CDR3 DNA follows: TGTGCCAGCAGTGAACCACTTCCCTACGAGCAGTACTTC. The gene calls are TRBV2 and TRBJ2-7; D uncertain. The CDR3 consists of 13 residues. Trimming took 2 bases from V and 2 from J, leaving 7 bases between them. In germline, CDR1 is SNHLY, CDR2 FYNNEI.

This clone was picked up a small number of times. J is TRBJ1-3 and V is TRBV3-1 (or the pseudogene TRBV3-2), with 7 bases lining up with TRBD1. J gave up 2 bases and V 4 bases, and 5 bases lay outside the gene matches. Germline values: CDR1 LGHDT, CDR2 YNNKEL (reference sequence). The length of the CDR3 is 15 residues. CDR3 region: CASSLQQGTGNTIYF. The CDR3 DNA reads TGTGCCAGCAGCCTCCAACAGGGGACTGGAAACACCATATATTTT.

This chain connects TRBV7-8 to TRBJ1-1, with no clear D. The CDR3 consists of 11 residues. The germline V gene has CDR1 SGHVS and CDR2 FQNEAQ. V was pared by 3 bases and J by 6 bases, with 5 bases between. The CDR3: CASSFSSEAFF. The CDR3 DNA is TGTGCCAGCAGCTTTTCCTCTGAAGCTTTCTTT.

The chain carries TRBV30 and TRBJ2-7; 13 nucleotides line up with TRBD2. Losses at the gene ends were 0 bases for V and 3 bases for J; bases not matched to a gene: 14. The germline V gene encodes CDR1 GTSNPN and CDR2 SVGIG (reference sequence). This CDR3 region has 19 residues. CDR3: CAWSVEGLAGVTGGYEQYF. The CDR3 DNA sequence: TGTGCCTGGAGTGTGGAAGGACTAGCGGGGGTTACCGGGGGCTACGAGCAGTACTTC.

The chain is built from TRBV6-4 and TRBJ2-1; D may be TRBD2 (6 bases). Germline values: CDR1 MRHNA, CDR2 SNTAGT. This CDR3 is 13 amino acids long. V lost 3 bases and J lost 10, with 13 bases in between. This CDR3 is CASSDPPGVEQFF. In DNA, the CDR3 is TGTGCCAGCAGTGATCCACCGGGGGTGGAGCAGTTCTTC.

This chain connects TRBV5-1 to TRBJ2-1; 7 nucleotides agree with TRBD2. The germline CDR1 and CDR2 sequences are SGHRS and YFSETQ. The CDR3 runs to 15 residues. The V and J ends lost 0 bases and 9 bases, in that order; junction bases with no gene match: 9. CDR3 sequence (DNA): TGCGCCAGCAGCTTGGATCCAGCGGGAAACTCTGAGCAGTTCTTC. Protein product: CASSLDPAGNSEQFF.

The chain combines TRBV5-1 with TRBJ1-1; D is perhaps TRBD1 (5 bases). The germline V and J ends were trimmed by 4 bases and 8 bases, with 15 bases remaining between them. Germline CDR1 reads SGHRS; CDR2 reads YFSETQ. The CDR3 has 13 amino acids. CDR3 DNA: TGCGCCAGCAGCGCTGGGGCCTTTCCGGAAGCTTTCTTT. Protein sequence: CASSAGAFPEAFF.

The chain combines TRBV7-9 with TRBJ2-5; 8 nucleotides agree with TRBD1. V lost 5 bases and J lost 3; bases outside the gene matches: 2. The CDR3 covers 13 residues. The germline CDR1 and CDR2 sequences are SEHNR and FQNEAQ (reference sequence). The CDR3 reads CASSLTGEETQYF. Here the CDR3 DNA reads TGTGCCAGCAGCCTGACAGGGGAAGAGACCCAGTACTTC.

This clone showed up just a few times. V usage is TRBV2 and J usage is TRBJ1-1; D not resolved. Trimming removed 3 bases from V and 7 bases from J, with 15 bases in between. Germline CDR1 is SNHLY and CDR2 is FYNNEI. CDR3 length: 14 amino acids. CDR3 protein: CASSEFSRQSEAFF. CDR3 DNA: TGTGCCAGCAGTGAGTTCTCGCGGCAAAGTGAAGCTTTCTTT.

The chain carries TRBV3-1 (or the pseudogene TRBV3-2) and TRBJ2-2; D is perhaps TRBD1 (5 bases). V lost 2 bases, J lost 6 bases, and 10 bases lay in between. CDR1 is LGHDT and CDR2 is YNNKEL in the germline V gene (reference sequence). This CDR3 is built from 14 residues. The CDR3 DNA reads as TGTGCCAGCAGCCAATCACAGGTAGCCGGGGAGCTGTTTTTT. Translated, it gives CASSQSQVAGELFF.

The CDR3 bases are TGTGCCAGCAGGAACTCGGGTGTGAGCACTAACTATGGCTACACCTTC. This gives the protein CASRNSGVSTNYGYTF. The chain employs TRBV6-6 and TRBJ1-2; D call uncertain. The CDR3 is made up of 16 amino acids. The V and J ends lost 6 bases and 0 bases respectively, with 17 bases between them. The germline CDR1 and CDR2 sequences are MNHNY and SVGAGI (reference sequence).

The rearrangement uses TRBV5-1 and TRBJ1-6; tentative D call: TRBD1 (6 bases). Trimming shortened V by 4 bases and J by 10 bases, and 18 bases separated the two germline ends. CDR3 length equals 15 residues. Germline CDR1 SGHRS, CDR2 YFSETQ. The CDR3 DNA follows: TGCGCCAGCAGCCCGTCGACAGGAGCTGGCTCACCCCTCCACTTT. It codes for CASSPSTGAGSPLHF.

The chain combines TRBV5-1 with TRBJ1-5; TRBD1 might be the D (6 bases). Germline V CDR1 and CDR2: SGHRS, YFSETQ. The CDR3 covers 15 residues. V was shortened by 7 bases and J by 0 bases, with 14 bases between the two germline ends. The CDR3 reads CASEPGQDSNQPQHF. DNA of the CDR3: TGCGCCAGCGAACCGGGACAAGATAGCAATCAGCCCCAGCATTTT.

The V gene is TRBV20-1, the J gene TRBJ2-7, with D unclear. Trimming shortened V by 4 bases and J by 9 bases, and 13 bases separated the two germline ends. CDR1 is DFQATT and CDR2 is SNEGSKA in the germline V gene (reference sequence). The CDR3 sequence is 11 residues long. CDR3 nucleotide sequence: TGCAGTGCTACCATTACCCCAGGGCAGTACTTC. Amino acids: CSATITPGQYF.

V and J are TRBV6-5 and TRBJ1-5; perhaps TRBD1 as D (6 bases). Trimming removed 6 bases at V and 5 bases at J, with 14 bases between. The CDR3 length is 14 residues. CDR1 and CDR2 from the germline V gene are MNHEY and SVGAGI. Here the CDR3 reads CASSTTGLHQPQHF. CDR3 in DNA: TGTGCCAGCAGCACTACAGGGTTACATCAGCCCCAGCATTTT.

The V and J genes are TRBV6-4 and TRBJ2-1; TRBD2 aligns across 9 bases. Losses at the gene ends were 5 bases for V and 0 bases for J; bases not matched to a gene: 2. The CDR3 sequence is 15 residues long. The germline gives CDR1 MRHNA, CDR2 SNTAGT. The CDR3 reads CASSLSGSSYNEQFF. The CDR3 bases are TGTGCCAGCAGTCTTAGCGGGAGCTCCTACAATGAGCAGTTCTTC.

V gene TRBV28 combines with J gene TRBJ1-3; tentative D call: TRBD1 (6 bases). From germline, CDR1 is MDHEN and CDR2 SYDVKM. CDR3 length equals 15 residues. Trimming stripped 9 bases from V and 3 bases from J, with 18 bases between. CDR3 protein: CASIRGQTFGNTIYF. CDR3 bases: TGTGCCAGTATAAGGGGACAAACTTTTGGAAACACCATATATTTT.

The chain couples TRBV18 to TRBJ1-1, with TRBD1 as a possible D gene (5 bases). The CDR3 has 14 amino acids. CDR1 KGHSH and CDR2 LQKENI come from the germline V gene. V lost 4 bases and J 2 bases, leaving 11 bases between the germline ends. The CDR3 is CASSLQGGNTEAFF. CDR3 nucleotide sequence: TGTGCCAGCTCACTCCAGGGAGGTAACACTGAAGCTTTCTTT.

The rearrangement joins TRBV27 to TRBJ1-4, with 10 positions matching TRBD1. Looked up from germline, CDR1 is MNHEY and CDR2 is SMNVEV (reference sequence). CDR3 size: 14 residues. V gave up 6 bases and J gave up 13 bases; unmatched junction bases: 11. CDR3 loop: CASRRTGTGAGLFF. In nucleotides, the CDR3 is TGTGCCAGCAGGAGGACAGGGACAGGGGCGGGACTGTTTTTT.

The chain uses TRBV24-1 and TRBJ1-2, with TRBD1 matching 12 bases. The CDR3 has 17 residues. The germline gives CDR1 KGHDR, CDR2 SFDVKD. Germline trimming cut 2 bases from V and 0 bases from J; bases unmatched to any gene: 3. CDR3 amino acids: CATSDSGTGGPNYGYTF. CDR3 nucleotides: TGTGCCACCAGTGATTCTGGGACAGGGGGCCCTAACTATGGCTACACCTTC.

The V gene is TRBV3-1 (or the pseudogene TRBV3-2), the J gene TRBJ1-6; 9 bases match TRBD1. The J segment lost 6 bases and the V segment lost 6 bases, leaving 12 bases of the junction unmatched. CDR3 length: 17 residues. Germline V gives CDR1 LGHDT, CDR2 YNNKEL (reference sequence). The CDR3 reads CASSLYFGTGPNSPLHF. CDR3 DNA: TGTGCCAGCAGTCTATACTTTGGGACAGGGCCTAATTCACCCCTCCACTTT.

The J gene is TRBJ1-1, the V gene TRBV3-1 (or the pseudogene TRBV3-2); tentative D call: TRBD1 (6 bases). The CDR3 has 14 residues. With 4 bases removed from V and 5 bases from J, the gap between germline ends came to 14 bases. CDR1 and CDR2 from the germline V gene are LGHDT and YNNKEL (reference sequence). CDR3 residues: CASSLQGSKTEAFF. CDR3 in DNA: TGTGCCAGCAGCCTACAGGGTAGTAAGACTGAAGCTTTCTTT.

The gene calls are TRBV5-1 and TRBJ1-5; TRBD1 matches at 9 bases. Germline trimming cut 4 bases from V and 2 bases from J; bases unmatched to any gene: 4. CDR3 length: 15 amino acids. CDR1 and CDR2 from the germline V gene are SGHRS and YFSETQ. The CDR3: CASSPGQGGNQPQHF. CDR3 in DNA: TGCGCCAGCAGCCCGGGACAGGGAGGCAATCAGCCCCAGCATTTT.

This CDR3 is CASSPIAGSYNEQFF. The CDR3 DNA reads TGTGCCAGCAGCCCCATAGCGGGGTCCTACAATGAGCAGTTCTTC. This sequence joins TRBV11-2 and TRBJ2-1; 8 bases are shared with TRBD2. The CDR3 runs 15 residues. Germline assignment: CDR1 SGHAT and CDR2 FQNNGV. V was clipped by 5 bases and J by 1 base; unmatched bases: 4.

The chain has TRBV5-1 and TRBJ2-2, with 9 bases identical to TRBD2. V lost 0 bases, J lost 4 bases, and 4 bases stayed unmatched. The CDR3 totals 16 residues. CDR1 is SGHRS, CDR2 YFSETQ, per germline. CDR3 DNA sequence: TGCGCCAGCAGCTTGGAAGGGCGGGGGGGCACCGGGGAGCTGTTTTTT. This translates into CASSLEGRGGTGELFF.